This T cell receptor (beta chain) is drawn from a study of cytomegalovirus exposure and HLA in healthy donors. Across the whole study: The roughly 120 validation repertoires matched the roughly 700 first-cohort repertoires in platform, a later analysis reported. Study-wide results and caveats: High specificity and sensitivity for cytomegalovirus status were reported for the classifier.

Note on this clone: Its target is unknown.

V shed 0 bases, J shed 2 bases, and the junction held 2 bases outside the gene matches. The germline V gene encodes CDR1 SGHNT and CDR2 YYREEE (reference sequence). There are 14 residues in the CDR3. Method: immunoSEQ multiplex PCR; TCRdb's copy keeps in-frame clones and lacks some. The sample lists about 130,000 clones, nearly 90% seen once, with about 8.2% in the top ten. The chain employs TRBV5-4 and TRBJ2-7; 7 nucleotides match TRBD2. The sequence derives from a woman aged 18-29 years in good health and CMV-seropositive. The sequencing input was PBMCs. The CDR3 reads CASSLGGGPYEQYF. The CDR3 nucleotides are TGTGCCAGCAGCTTGGGGGGGGGTCCCTACGAGCAGTACTTC.